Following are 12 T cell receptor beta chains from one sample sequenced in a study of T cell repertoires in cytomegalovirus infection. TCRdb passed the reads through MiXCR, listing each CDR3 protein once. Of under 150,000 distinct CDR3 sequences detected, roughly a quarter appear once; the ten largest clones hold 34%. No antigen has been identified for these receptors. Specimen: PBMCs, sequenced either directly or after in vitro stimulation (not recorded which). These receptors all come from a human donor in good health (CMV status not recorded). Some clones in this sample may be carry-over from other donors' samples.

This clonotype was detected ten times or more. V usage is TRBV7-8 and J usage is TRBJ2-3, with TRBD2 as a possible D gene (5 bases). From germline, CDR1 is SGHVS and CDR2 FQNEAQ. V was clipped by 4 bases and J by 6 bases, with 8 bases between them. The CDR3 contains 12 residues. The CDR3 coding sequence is TGTGCCAGCAGCTCCGGACTGGATACGCAGTATTTT. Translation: CASSSGLDTQYF. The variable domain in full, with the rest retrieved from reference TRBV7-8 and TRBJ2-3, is GAGVSQSPRYKVAKRGQDVALRCDPISGHVSLFWYQQALGQGPEFLTYFQNEAQLDKSGLPSDRFFAERPEGSVSTLKIQRTQQEDSAVYLCASSSGLDTQYFGPGTRLTVL.

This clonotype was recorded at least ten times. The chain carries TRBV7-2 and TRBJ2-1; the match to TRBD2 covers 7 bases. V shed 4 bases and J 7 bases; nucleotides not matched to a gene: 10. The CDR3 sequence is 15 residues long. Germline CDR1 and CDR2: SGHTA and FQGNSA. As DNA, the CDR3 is TGTGCCAGCAGCTCGGGACTACCCCCTGCGAATGAGCAGTTCTTC. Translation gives CASSSGLPPANEQFF.

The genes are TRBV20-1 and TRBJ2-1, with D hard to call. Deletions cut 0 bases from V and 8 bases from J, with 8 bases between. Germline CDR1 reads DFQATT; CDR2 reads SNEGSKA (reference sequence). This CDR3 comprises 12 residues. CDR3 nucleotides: TGCAGTGCTAGAGATCAGAGGCATGAGCAGTTCTTC. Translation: CSARDQRHEQFF.

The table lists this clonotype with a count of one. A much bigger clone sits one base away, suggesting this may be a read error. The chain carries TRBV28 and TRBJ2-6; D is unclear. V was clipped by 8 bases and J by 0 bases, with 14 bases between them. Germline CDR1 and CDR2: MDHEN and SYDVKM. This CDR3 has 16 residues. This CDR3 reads CASGSVASSGANVLTF. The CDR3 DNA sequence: TGTGCCAGCGGATCCGTGGCGAGCTCTGGGGCCAACGTCCTGACTTTC.

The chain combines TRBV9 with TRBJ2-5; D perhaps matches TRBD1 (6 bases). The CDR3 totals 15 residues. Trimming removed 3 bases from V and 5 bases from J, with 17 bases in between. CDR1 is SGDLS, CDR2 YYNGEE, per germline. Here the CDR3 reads CASSAGTPPMETQYF. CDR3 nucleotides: TGTGCCAGCAGCGCCGGGACACCGCCTATGGAGACCCAGTACTTC.

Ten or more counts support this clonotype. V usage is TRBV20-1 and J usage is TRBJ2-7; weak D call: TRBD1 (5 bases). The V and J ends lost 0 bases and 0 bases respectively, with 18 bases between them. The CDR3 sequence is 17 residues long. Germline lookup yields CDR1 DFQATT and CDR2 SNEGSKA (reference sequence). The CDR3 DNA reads TGCAGTGCTAGAGATAATCCGGTGACAGCAAGCTCCTACGAGCAGTACTTC. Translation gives CSARDNPVTASSYEQYF.

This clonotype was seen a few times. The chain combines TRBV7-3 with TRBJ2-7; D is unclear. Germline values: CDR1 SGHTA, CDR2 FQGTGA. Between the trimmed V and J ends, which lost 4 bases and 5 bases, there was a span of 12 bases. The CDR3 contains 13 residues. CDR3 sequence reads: CASSSVGGDEQYF. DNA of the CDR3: TGTGCCAGCAGCTCAGTGGGCGGCGACGAGCAGTACTTC. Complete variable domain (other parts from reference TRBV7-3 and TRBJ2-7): GAGVSQTPSNKVTEKGKYVELRCDPISGHTALYWYRQSLGQGPEFLIYFQGTGAADDSGLPNDRFFAVRPEGSVSTLKIQRTERGDSAVYLCASSSVGGDEQYFGPGTRLTVT.

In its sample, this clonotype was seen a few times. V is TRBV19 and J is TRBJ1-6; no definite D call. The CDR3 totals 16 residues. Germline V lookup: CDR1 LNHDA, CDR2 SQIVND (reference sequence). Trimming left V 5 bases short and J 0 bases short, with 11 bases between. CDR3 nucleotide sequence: TGTGCCAGTAGTTCGCTAAGGAGCTCCTATAATTCACCCCTCCACTTT. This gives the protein CASSSLRSSYNSPLHF.

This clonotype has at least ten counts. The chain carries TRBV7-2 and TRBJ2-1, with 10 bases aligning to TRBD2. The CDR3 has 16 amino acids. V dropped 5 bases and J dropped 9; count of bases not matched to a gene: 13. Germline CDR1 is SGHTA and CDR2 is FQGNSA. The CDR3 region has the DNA TGTGCCAGCAGCCCTACGGGGAGCGGGAGGGTAACTGAGCAGTTCTTC. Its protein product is CASSPTGSGRVTEQFF.

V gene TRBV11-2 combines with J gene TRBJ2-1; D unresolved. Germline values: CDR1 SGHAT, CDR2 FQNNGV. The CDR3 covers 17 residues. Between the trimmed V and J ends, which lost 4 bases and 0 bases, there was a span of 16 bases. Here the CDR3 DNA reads TGTGCCAGCAGCTCTTCCCAATGGTCGAGCTCCTACAATGAGCAGTTCTTC. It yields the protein CASSSSQWSSSYNEQFF.

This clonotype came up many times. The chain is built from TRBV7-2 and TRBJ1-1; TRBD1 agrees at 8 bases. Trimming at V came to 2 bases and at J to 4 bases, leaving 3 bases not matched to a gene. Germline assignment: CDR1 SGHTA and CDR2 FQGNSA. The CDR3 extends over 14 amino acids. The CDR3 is CASSLQGAATEAFF. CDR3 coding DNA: TGTGCCAGCAGCTTACAGGGGGCTGCCACTGAAGCTTTCTTT.

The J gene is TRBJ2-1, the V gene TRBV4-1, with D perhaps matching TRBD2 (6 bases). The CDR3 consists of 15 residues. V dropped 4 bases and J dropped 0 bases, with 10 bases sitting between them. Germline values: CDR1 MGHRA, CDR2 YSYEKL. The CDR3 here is CASSPSESSYNEQFF. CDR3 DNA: TGCGCCAGCAGCCCTAGCGAAAGCTCCTACAATGAGCAGTTCTTC.